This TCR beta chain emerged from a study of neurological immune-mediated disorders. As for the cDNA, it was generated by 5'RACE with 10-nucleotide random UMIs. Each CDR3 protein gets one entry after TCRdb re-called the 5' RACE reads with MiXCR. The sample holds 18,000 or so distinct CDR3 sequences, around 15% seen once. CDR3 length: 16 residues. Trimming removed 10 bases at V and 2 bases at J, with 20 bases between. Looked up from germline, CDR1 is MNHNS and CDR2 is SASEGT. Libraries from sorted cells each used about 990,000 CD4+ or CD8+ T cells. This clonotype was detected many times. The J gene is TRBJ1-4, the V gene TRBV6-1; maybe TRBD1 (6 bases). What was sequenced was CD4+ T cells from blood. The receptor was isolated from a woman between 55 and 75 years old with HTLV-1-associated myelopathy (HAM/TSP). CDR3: CATAAQGIWTNEKLFF. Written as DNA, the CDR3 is TGTGCCACCGCGGCTCAGGGGATTTGGACTAATGAAAAACTGTTTTTT.